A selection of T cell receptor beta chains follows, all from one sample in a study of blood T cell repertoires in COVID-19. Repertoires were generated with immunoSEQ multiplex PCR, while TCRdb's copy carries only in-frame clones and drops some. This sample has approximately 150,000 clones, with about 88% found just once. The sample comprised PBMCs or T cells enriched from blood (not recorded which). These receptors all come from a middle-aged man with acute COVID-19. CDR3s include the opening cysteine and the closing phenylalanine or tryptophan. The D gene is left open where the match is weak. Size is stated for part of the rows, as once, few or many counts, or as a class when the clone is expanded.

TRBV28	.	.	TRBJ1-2	TGTGCCAGCAGTTTCCGAGGACAATATGGCTACACCTTC	CASSFRGQYGYTF
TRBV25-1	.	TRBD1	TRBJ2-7	TGTGCCAGCTCGACGTCGGGACAGGGAAACCACGAGCAGTACTTC	CASSTSGQGNHEQYF
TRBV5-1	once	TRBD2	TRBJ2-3	TGCGCCAGCAGCTCCGGGCGGGGGGGCTCTGATACGCAGTATTTT	CASSSGRGGSDTQYF
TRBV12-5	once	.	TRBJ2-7	TGTGCTAGTGGTTTGGTAAAGGGGGGTCGCGGGAGTACCCACGAGCAGTACTTC	CASGLVKGGRGSTHEQYF
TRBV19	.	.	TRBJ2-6	TGTGCCAGTAGTGAGCAAGCTGGGGCCAACGTCCTGACTTTC	CASSEQAGANVLTF
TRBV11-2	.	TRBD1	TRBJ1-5	TGTGCCAGCAGCCCTACGACAGGGTGGGACAATCAGCCCCAGCATTTT	CASSPTTGWDNQPQHF
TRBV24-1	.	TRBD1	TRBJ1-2	TGTGCCACCAGTGATTGGGACAGCAACGGCTACACCTTC	CATSDWDSNGYTF
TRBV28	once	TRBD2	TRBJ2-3	TGTGCCAGCACTCTCCGGGGACTAGAGAAAGATACGCAGTATTTT	CASTLRGLEKDTQYF
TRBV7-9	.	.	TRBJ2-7	TGTGCCAGCAGCTTAGAACAGGGAAGGAACGAGCAGTACTTC	CASSLEQGRNEQYF
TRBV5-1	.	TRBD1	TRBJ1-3	TGCGCCAGCAGCTTGAGGACAGGGGTAGGAAACACCATATATTTT	CASSLRTGVGNTIYF
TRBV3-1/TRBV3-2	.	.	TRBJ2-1	TGTGCCAGCAGCCAAGATATGGAGCAGTTCTTC	CASSQDMEQFF
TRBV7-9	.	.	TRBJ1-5	TGTGCCAGCAGCTTAGGGCAAATTAGCAATCAGCCCCAGCATTTT	CASSLGQISNQPQHF
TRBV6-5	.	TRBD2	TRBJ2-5	TGTGCCAGCAGACCCAGCGGGGGGAGGCAGGAGACCCAGTACTTC	CASRPSGGRQETQYF
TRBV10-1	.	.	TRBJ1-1	TGCGCCAGCAGTGAGTGGGGGGGAACTGAAGCTTTCTTT	CASSEWGGTEAFF
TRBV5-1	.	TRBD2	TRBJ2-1	TGCGCCAGCAGCTTGTTCAGCGGGGGGACCTACAATGAGCAGTTCTTC	CASSLFSGGTYNEQFF
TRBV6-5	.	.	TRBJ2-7	TGTGCCAGCAGGAGATCCGGGACTCTCTCCTACGAGCAGTACTTC	CASRRSGTLSYEQYF
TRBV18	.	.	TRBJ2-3	TGTGCCAGCTCACCAAAAGCGGGTGGCGGCACAGATACGCAGTATTTT	CASSPKAGGGTDTQYF
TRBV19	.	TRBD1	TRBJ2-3	TGTGCCAGTAGTGGGCAACAGGGGAGCTGGGGTCCGCAGTATTTT	CASSGQQGSWGPQYF
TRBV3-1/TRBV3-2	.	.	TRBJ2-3	TGTGCCAGCAGCCTTGGGACAACTATGCTGGATACGCAGTATTTT	CASSLGTTMLDTQYF
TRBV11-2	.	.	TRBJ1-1	TGTGCCAGCAGCTTAGACGCGCGGTCCGGAGCTTTCTTT	CASSLDARSGAFF
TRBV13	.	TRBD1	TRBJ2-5	TGTGCCAGCAGCTTAGCCGGGACAGGGTTTCAAGAGACCCAGTACTTC	CASSLAGTGFQETQYF
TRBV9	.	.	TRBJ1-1	TGTGCCAGCAGCGTAGGTCCTAACACTGAAGCTTTCTTT	CASSVGPNTEAFF
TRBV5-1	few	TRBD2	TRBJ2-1	TGCGCCAGCAGCTTGGTGCTAGCGGCGGCGGACGAGCAGTTCTTC	CASSLVLAAADEQFF
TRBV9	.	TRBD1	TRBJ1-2	TGTGCCAGCAGCGTACATGTACAGGGGGAGGGTGGCTACACCTTC	CASSVHVQGEGGYTF
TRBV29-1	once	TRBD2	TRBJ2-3	TGCAGCGTGGCCCGACTAGCGGGGTTGACAGATACGCAGTATTTT	CSVARLAGLTDTQYF
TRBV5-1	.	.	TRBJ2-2	TGCGCCAGCAGGGTCGCACAGGGGAGGACCGGGGAGCTGTTTTTT	CASRVAQGRTGELFF
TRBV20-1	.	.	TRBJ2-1	TGCAGTGCTAGTGTTGAAAGACACGAATGGGACAATGAGCAGTTCTTC	CSASVERHEWDNEQFF
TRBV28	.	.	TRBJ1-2	TGTGCCAGCAGTTTGAGTACCTATGGCTACACCTTC	CASSLSTYGYTF
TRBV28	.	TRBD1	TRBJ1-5	TGTGCCATCCTTTCTCCCTGGGACAGGCGACATTTT	CAILSPWDRRHF
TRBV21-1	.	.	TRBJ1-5	TGTGCCAGCAGAATATTAGGTATTGGGAGAAGGCAGCCCCAGCATTTT	CASRILGIGRRQPQHF